Following are 27 T cell receptor beta chains from one sample sequenced in a study of T-cell reconstitution after alpha-beta-depleted transplantation in children. TCRbeta library construction was performed incorporating unique molecular identifiers. TCRdb analysed the PCR reads with MiXCR anew, one entry per CDR3 protein. The table shows hundreds of thousands of distinct CDR3 sequences, with over 9.5% occurring only once. Sequenced material: PBMCs, taken before TCRalphabeta/CD19-depleted stem cell transplant. Receptors originate from a child younger than 10 with inherited bone marrow failure, due to receive a stem cell transplant.

This clonotype occurred a few times. The chain couples TRBV5-4 to TRBJ1-2, with unresolved D. With 5 bases removed from V and 6 bases from J, the gap between germline ends came to 8 bases. Looked up from germline, CDR1 is SGHNT and CDR2 is YYREEE (reference sequence). This CDR3 is built from 11 residues. CDR3 sequence (DNA): TGTGCCAGCAGTCGCGACAATGGCTACACCTTC. This encodes CASSRDNGYTF.

This clonotype was detected ten times or more. V usage is TRBV12-3 or TRBV12-4 and J usage is TRBJ2-1; TRBD1 might be the D (7 bases). Trimming left V 6 bases short and J 9 bases short, with 21 bases between. This CDR3 has 15 amino acids. The CDR3 spells CASSPEGAGNGEQFF. The CDR3 DNA reads as TGTGCCAGCAGCCCGGAGGGGGCAGGGAACGGTGAGCAGTTCTTC.

This clonotype was seen many times. The chain carries TRBV6-2 or TRBV6-3 and TRBJ2-1; 15 nucleotides line up with TRBD2. The CDR3 spans 16 residues. CDR1 and CDR2 from the germline V gene are MNHEY and SVGEGT. The junction had 4 bases not matched to a gene; V was cut back by 5 bases and J by 5 bases. CDR3 in DNA: TGTGCCAGCAGTGCGGGACTAGCGGGAGGTCACAATGAGCAGTTCTTC. It codes for CASSAGLAGGHNEQFF.

There are many counts of this clonotype. The J gene is TRBJ2-7, the V gene TRBV7-2, with 8 bases matching TRBD1. Germline trimming cut 5 bases from V and 3 bases from J; bases unmatched to any gene: 6. CDR3 length: 14 amino acids. Germline CDR1 is SGHTA and CDR2 is FQGNSA. Here the CDR3 DNA reads TGTGCCAGCAGCCCCCGGGACAGGTACTACGAGCAGTACTTC. This encodes CASSPRDRYYEQYF.

The table lists this clonotype with many counts. The chain joins TRBV11-2 to TRBJ2-4; 13 bases are shared with TRBD2. The CDR3 has 19 residues. Germline V lookup: CDR1 SGHAT, CDR2 FQNNGV. With V trimmed by 5 bases and J by 0 bases, 10 bases remained unmatched. CDR3 in DNA: TGTGCCAGCAGCCTAGGACTAGCGGGAGAGTTACTAGCCAAAAACATTCAGTACTTC. Translated, it gives CASSLGLAGELLAKNIQYF.

About this clonotype: Just one base apart from a much larger clone, this may be a read error. This rearrangement joins TRBV3-1 to TRBJ2-1; D unclear. The CDR3 spans 15 residues. V was shortened by 0 bases and J by 13 bases, with 19 bases between the two germline ends. Germline V lookup: CDR1 LGHDT, CDR2 YNNKEL (reference sequence). The CDR3 loop reads CASSQDPGVNLDQFF. CDR3 nucleotides: TGTGCCAGCAGCCAAGACCCGGGCGTAAATCTTGACCAGTTCTTC.

This clonotype was seen at least ten times. CDR3 sequence reads: CASRIYEQYF. CDR3 nucleotides: TGTGCCAGCAGAATCTACGAGCAGTACTTC. The chain couples TRBV6-5 to TRBJ2-7, with unresolved D. The germline V gene has CDR1 MNHEY and CDR2 SVGAGI. V was cut by 6 bases and J by 3 bases, with 3 bases left in between. The CDR3 is made up of 10 amino acids.

There are a few counts of this clonotype. The gene calls are TRBV5-1 and TRBJ2-5, with TRBD2 matching over 9 bases. In germline, CDR1 is SGHRS, CDR2 YFSETQ. CDR3 length equals 14 residues. With V trimmed by 4 bases and J by 3 bases, 4 bases remained unmatched. The CDR3 sequence: CASSPPSGEETQYF. Written as DNA, the CDR3 is TGCGCCAGCAGCCCCCCTAGCGGGGAAGAGACCCAGTACTTC.

Notes on this clonotype: This may be a read error, as it is one base from a much larger clone. The V and J genes are TRBV4-3 and TRBJ2-7, with D unclear. Germline values: CDR1 LGHNA, CDR2 YSLEER. The CDR3 is made up of 16 amino acids. The CDR3 protein is CASSQEWSALSYEQHF. CDR3 nucleotides: TGCGCCAGCAGCCAAGAGTGGTCAGCCCTCTCCTACGAGCAGCACTTC.

This clonotype was detected many times. The junction departs from germline at one end; a sequencing error may be responsible. The V call is TRBV5-1, the J call TRBJ1-2; no definite D call. Germline values: CDR1 SGHRS, CDR2 YFSETQ. This CDR3 comprises 13 residues. The CDR3 DNA sequence: TGTGCCAGCAGCTTGGGAGGAAACTATGGCTACACCTTC. This encodes CASSLGGNYGYTF.

Many counts were recorded for this clonotype. The genes are TRBV19 and TRBJ1-5; D not certain. The CDR3 has 14 amino acids. Trimming left V 11 bases short and J 2 bases short, with 16 bases between. In germline, CDR1 is LNHDA, CDR2 SQIVND (reference sequence). This CDR3 is CASREVGRNQPQHF. In nucleotides, the CDR3 is TGTGCCTCTCGGGAGGTCGGACGCAATCAGCCCCAGCATTTT. Full variable domain (rest looked up from reference TRBV19 and TRBJ1-5): DGGITQSPKYLFRKEGQNVTLSCEQNLNHDAMYWYRQDPGQGLRLIYYSQIVNDFQKGDIAEGYSVSREKKESFPLTVTSAQKNPTAFYLCASREVGRNQPQHFGDGTRLSIL.

This clonotype was seen many times. The rearrangement links TRBV29-1 to TRBJ2-1; 7 nucleotides agree with TRBD2. Unmatched junction bases numbered 7, after V lost 7 bases and J lost 4 bases. This CDR3 is 13 amino acids long. CDR1 SQVTM and CDR2 ANQGSEA come from the germline V gene. DNA for the CDR3: TGCAGCGCTCGGACTAGTTTTTACAATGAGCAGTTCTTC. Amino acid sequence: CSARTSFYNEQFF.

The chain combines TRBV27 with TRBJ1-1; D may be TRBD1 (6 bases). Germline V gene data show CDR1 as MNHEY and CDR2 as SMNVEV (reference sequence). V was cut by 5 bases and J by 4 bases, with 11 bases left in between. The length of the CDR3 is 13 residues. CDR3 in DNA: TGTGCCAGCAGTGTACAGGGTCCCACTGAAGCTTTCTTT. The encoded protein is CASSVQGPTEAFF.

The chain is built from TRBV5-1 and TRBJ2-1; D is possibly TRBD2 (6 bases). The CDR3 consists of 12 residues. Trimming stripped 0 bases from V and 14 bases from J, with 12 bases between. Germline CDR1 and CDR2: SGHRS and YFSETQ. CDR3 in DNA: TGCGCCAGCAGCTTGGACTTGACGGGAGAGTTCTTC. Its protein is CASSLDLTGEFF.

This clonotype was counted many times. CDR3 protein: CASSLSYEQFF. CDR3 DNA: TGTGCCAGCAGCTTATCCTATGAGCAGTTCTTC. The V and J genes are TRBV7-9 and TRBJ2-1; D is unresolved. Trimming shortened V by 2 bases and J by 8 bases, and 4 bases separated the two germline ends. The CDR3 is 11 residues long. Germline assignment: CDR1 SEHNR and CDR2 FQNEAQ (reference sequence).

This clonotype showed up many times. The J gene is TRBJ2-3, the V gene TRBV20-1, with 8 bases fitting TRBD2. Germline CDR1 is DFQATT and CDR2 is SNEGSKA (reference sequence). The CDR3 sequence is 18 residues long. V was pared by 1 base and J by 0 bases, with 12 bases of the junction left unmatched. The CDR3 protein is CSARGLVLAGASTDTQYF. In DNA form, the CDR3 reads TGCAGTGCTAGAGGATTAGTTCTAGCGGGCGCTAGCACAGATACGCAGTATTTT.

With regard to this clonotype: A single base separates this from a much larger clone, so it may be a read error. The gene calls are TRBV6-2 or TRBV6-3 and TRBJ2-2; D unresolved. This CDR3 has 12 amino acids. The V and J ends lost 6 bases and 6 bases respectively, with 8 bases between them. Germline-derived CDR1 and CDR2 are MNHEY and SVGEGT. The CDR3: CASRTMAGELFF. The CDR3, as DNA: TGTGCCAGCAGGACAATGGCCGGGGAGCTGTTTTTT.

This clonotype was seen repeatedly, ten times or more. This rearrangement joins TRBV6-1 to TRBJ2-7; 9 positions agree with TRBD2. From germline, CDR1 is MNHNS and CDR2 SASEGT. The V segment lost 4 bases and the J segment 3 bases; nucleotides outside the gene matches: 10. The CDR3 is 16 amino acids. The DNA for the CDR3 is TGTGCCAGCAGTGGGGCTAGCGGGATTGAGTACTACGAGCAGTACTTC. This codes for CASSGASGIEYYEQYF.

This clonotype was detected ten times or more. The chain recombines TRBV5-5 with TRBJ1-2, with no clear D. Trimming removed 2 bases at V and 2 bases at J, with 7 bases between. Germline V gives CDR1 SGHKS, CDR2 YYEKEE (reference sequence). This CDR3 is built from 13 residues. The CDR3 protein is CASSLSENYGYTF. CDR3 nucleotide sequence: TGTGCCAGCAGCTTATCAGAAAACTATGGCTACACCTTC.

This clonotype was counted a few times. In DNA form, the CDR3 reads TGTGCCAGCAGCCTAGACTTCGCGGGTGATTACAATGAGCAGTTCTTC. Amino acids: CASSLDFAGDYNEQFF. The V and J genes are TRBV14 and TRBJ2-1; weak D call: TRBD2 (5 bases). The germline gives CDR1 SGHDN, CDR2 FVKESK. The CDR3 has 16 residues. The V end was cut by 4 bases, the J end by 4 bases, with 17 bases between.

The chain has TRBV4-1 and TRBJ2-1; D might be TRBD2 (6 bases). This CDR3 is 13 amino acids long. Trimming took off 2 bases at V and 12 bases at J, with 14 bases between the two ends. The germline V gene encodes CDR1 MGHRA and CDR2 YSYEKL. CDR3 region: CASSQRVGRGQFF. In DNA, the CDR3 is TGCGCCAGCAGCCAAAGGGTGGGGCGGGGGCAGTTCTTC.

This clonotype was seen a few times. V is TRBV6-2 or TRBV6-3 and J is TRBJ2-1, with D hard to call. Trimming stripped 2 bases from V and 6 bases from J, with 5 bases between. The germline V gene encodes CDR1 MNHEY and CDR2 SVGEGT. The CDR3 covers 12 residues. CDR3 sequence (DNA): TGTGCCAGCAGTTACCTCCCCAATGAGCAGTTCTTC. It specifies CASSYLPNEQFF.

The rearrangement joins TRBV12-3 or TRBV12-4 to TRBJ2-7; TRBD2 matches 11 bases. The CDR3 loop spans 17 amino acids. Trimming removed 5 bases from V and 5 bases from J; junction bases left unmatched: 14. CDR3 bases: TGTGCCAGCAGTACTGGGACAGCAACTAGCGGGAGTAACGAGCAGTACTTC. Its protein is CASSTGTATSGSNEQYF.

In regard to this clonotype: This sequence may be a read error, since a much larger clone differs from it by one base. The rearrangement links TRBV20-1 to TRBJ2-1; 9 nucleotides line up with TRBD2. The CDR3 loop spans 16 amino acids. V dropped 6 bases and J dropped 3; count of bases not matched to a gene: 12. The germline CDR1 and CDR2 sequences are DFQATT and SNEGSKA (reference sequence). The chain's CDR3 is CSAQGRLAEFYNEQFF. The CDR3, as DNA: TGCAGTGCCCAGGGACGACTAGCGGAGTTCTACAATGAGCAGTTCTTC.

This clonotype was recorded at least ten times. The gene calls are TRBV5-1 and TRBJ2-3; TRBD1 matches at 9 bases. The ends lost 3 bases at V and 5 bases at J; junction bases unmatched: 10. In germline, CDR1 is SGHRS, CDR2 YFSETQ. This CDR3 has 16 residues. The CDR3 region has the DNA TGCGCCAGCAGCTCAACAGGGGGCGGAATGGGAGATACGCAGTATTTT. Protein sequence: CASSSTGGGMGDTQYF. The complete variable domain, with remaining parts taken from reference TRBV5-1 and TRBJ2-3, reads KAGVTQTPRYLIKTRGQQVTLSCSPISGHRSVSWYQQTPGQGLQFLFEYFSETQRNKGNFPGRFSGRQFSNSRSEMNVSTLELGDSALYLCASSSTGGGMGDTQYFGPGTRLTVL.

This clonotype showed up many times. Compared with germline, one end of the junction differs, possibly owing to a read error. The rearrangement uses TRBV20-1 and TRBJ2-7; D tentatively fits TRBD1 or TRBD2 (6 bases each). The germline gives CDR1 DFQATT, CDR2 SNEGSKA (reference sequence). The CDR3 is made up of 14 amino acids. CDR3 bases: TGCAGTGCCAGGCCGGGGGCGAATCCCTACGTGCAGTACTTC. Its translation: CSARPGANPYVQYF.

The chain recombines TRBV11-2 with TRBJ2-4; 7 positions agree with TRBD1. Trimming took 4 bases from V and 6 from J; bases not matched to a gene: 18. The CDR3 extends over 18 amino acids. Germline V gene lookup returns CDR1 SGHAT and CDR2 FQNNGV. CDR3 region: CASSSRLPGPAGGNIQYF. CDR3 coding DNA: TGTGCCAGCAGCTCGAGACTTCCGGGCCCCGCAGGGGGAAACATTCAGTACTTC.